This T cell receptor beta chain was documented in a study of OX40 agonist ivuxolimab in advanced cancers. This clone was observed a single time. Its antigen is unknown. Overall study findings and caveats: Dose levels from 0.1 to 3.0 mg/kg saw CD4+ and CD8+ blood T cells expand clonally by week 6.

The table came from immunoSEQ multiplex PCR; TCRdb's copy has only in-frame clones and leaves some out. The table lists approximately 45,000 clones, 88% of them singletons, with 15% to 20% in the top ten. CDR1 and CDR2 from the germline V gene are SGHVS and FNYEAQ. This CDR3 is 13 amino acids long. The V end was cut by 5 bases, the J end by 4 bases, with 9 bases between. The J gene is TRBJ2-1, the V gene TRBV7-6, with a possible D match to TRBD2 (6 bases). This specimen consisted of CD4+ or CD8+ T cells sorted from blood, obtained in a trial of the OX40 agonist ivuxolimab. This sequence was found in an adult with an advanced solid tumor such as melanoma, head and neck, liver or kidney cancer. The CDR3 DNA follows: TGTGCCAGCAGCGGAGGAGGGTACAATGAGCAGTTCTTC. Protein product: CASSGGGYNEQFF.